The next 20 T cell receptor beta chains were all read from a single sample in a study of blood T cell repertoires in COVID-19. The method was immunoSEQ multiplex PCR; TCRdb's version includes in-frame clones alone and lacks a portion of them. The sample includes some 160,000 clones, approximately 80% of them seen just once. The sequencing sample was made of peripheral blood. These receptors were obtained from a woman aged 80 or over with COVID-19, enrolled during active disease.

This clone appeared a single time. The chain uses TRBV28 and TRBJ1-2; D might be TRBD1 (5 bases). The CDR3 consists of 17 residues. Trimming took 4 bases from V and 2 from J, leaving 20 bases between them. Germline values: CDR1 MDHEN, CDR2 SYDVKM. In nucleotides, the CDR3 is TGTGCCAGCAGTTATCCCGACGGGCAGGGCAAGAACTATGGCTACACCTTC. Amino acids: CASSYPDGQGKNYGYTF.

The chain joins TRBV20-1 to TRBJ2-1; maybe TRBD2 (6 bases). The CDR3 has 16 amino acids. Germline V gives CDR1 DFQATT, CDR2 SNEGSKA (reference sequence). V was clipped by 3 bases and J by 7 bases, with 22 bases between them. The CDR3 nucleotides are TGCAGTGCTAGTTTCTCCCTAGCGCCGAGGACAAATGAGCAGTTCTTC. This encodes CSASFSLAPRTNEQFF.

The chain carries TRBV2 and TRBJ2-7, with D perhaps TRBD1 (5 bases). CDR3 length: 14 residues. V gave up 6 bases and J gave up 0 bases, with 12 bases separating them. Germline V gene lookup returns CDR1 SNHLY and CDR2 FYNNEI. CDR3 nucleotides: TGTGCCAGCAGAACCAGGGTGAGCTCCTACGAGCAGTACTTC. Translated, it gives CASRTRVSSYEQYF.

The chain couples TRBV5-4 to TRBJ1-1, with TRBD1 matching over 9 bases. The CDR3 contains 17 residues. With V trimmed by 4 bases and J by 3 bases, 13 bases remained unmatched. The germline V gene encodes CDR1 SGHNT and CDR2 YYREEE (reference sequence). The CDR3 nucleotides read TGTGCCAGCAGCCAAGGACAGGGGCGTGGTGGGTACACTGAAGCTTTCTTT. This sequence encodes CASSQGQGRGGYTEAFF.

This clone was observed once. V is TRBV4-2 and J is TRBJ1-4; 7 bases align to TRBD1. The CDR3 is 14 amino acids. Per the germline V gene, CDR1 is LGHNA and CDR2 is YNFKEQ. With 3 bases clipped from V and 8 bases from J, the junction kept 6 bases outside the gene matches. The CDR3 region has the DNA TGTGCCAGCAGCCACCCGGGGACAGCCGAAAAACTGTTTTTT. Translation gives CASSHPGTAEKLFF.

The chain links TRBV24-1 to TRBJ2-3; D may be TRBD2 (6 bases). Germline V CDR1 and CDR2: KGHDR, SFDVKD. Trimming removed 5 bases at V and 2 bases at J, with 7 bases between. CDR3 length: 13 residues. CDR3 bases: TGTGCCACCAGTGGGACTAACACAGATACGCAGTATTTT. It codes for CATSGTNTDTQYF.

The chain employs TRBV28 and TRBJ2-5; TRBD2 matches at 7 bases. Trimming removed 2 bases from V and 5 bases from J; junction bases left unmatched: 8. The germline V gene has CDR1 MDHEN and CDR2 SYDVKM. The CDR3 contains 15 residues. The CDR3 sequence is CASSLPLGGGETQYF. The CDR3 coding sequence is TGTGCCAGCAGTTTACCCCTTGGGGGAGGGGAGACCCAGTACTTC.

J is TRBJ2-7 and V is TRBV7-2, with a weak D call TRBD2 (6 bases). V was shortened by 6 bases and J by 5 bases, with 17 bases between the two germline ends. Germline-derived CDR1 and CDR2 are SGHTA and FQGNSA. The CDR3 is made up of 14 amino acids. CDR3: CASSFRDWGDEQYF. The CDR3 coding sequence is TGTGCCAGCAGTTTTCGGGACTGGGGGGACGAGCAGTACTTC.

This chain uses TRBV5-5 with TRBJ2-2; possible D gene TRBD1, 5 bases. V was trimmed by 2 bases and J by 4 bases, leaving 12 bases between them. Looked up from germline, CDR1 is SGHKS and CDR2 is YYEKEE (reference sequence). This CDR3 region has 15 residues. CDR3 protein: CASSLWQGGTGELFF. In DNA form, the CDR3 reads TGTGCCAGCAGCTTATGGCAGGGTGGCACCGGGGAGCTGTTTTTT.

The chain uses TRBV10-3 and TRBJ2-7; a possible D gene is TRBD2 (5 bases). Per the germline V gene, CDR1 is ENHRY and CDR2 is SYGVKD. The ends were cut back, 10 bases at V and 5 bases at J, with 18 bases in the middle. The CDR3 spans 13 residues. CDR3 protein: CATARGDTDEQYF. The CDR3 DNA reads as TGTGCCACCGCACGGGGAGATACCGACGAGCAGTACTTC.

The chain carries TRBV11-3 and TRBJ2-1, with D tentatively TRBD1 (5 bases). CDR1 and CDR2 (germline): SGHNT, YENEEA. This CDR3 comprises 13 residues. V gave up 2 bases and J gave up 10 bases, with 12 bases separating them. CDR3 sequence: CASSLRGYGEQFF. The CDR3 DNA sequence: TGTGCCAGCAGCTTAAGGGGCTATGGGGAGCAGTTCTTC.

The genes are TRBV6-5 and TRBJ2-5, with 10 bases fitting TRBD1. The ends lost 6 bases at V and 4 bases at J; junction bases unmatched: 2. The germline gives CDR1 MNHEY, CDR2 SVGAGI. This CDR3 region has 13 residues. This chain's CDR3 is CASSRDRGETQYF. CDR3 nucleotide sequence: TGTGCCAGCAGCCGGGACAGGGGAGAGACCCAGTACTTC.

The chain combines TRBV6-5 with TRBJ2-7; tentative D call: TRBD1 (5 bases). The CDR3 contains 14 residues. V dropped 7 bases and J dropped 0 bases, with 13 bases sitting between them. Germline V lookup: CDR1 MNHEY, CDR2 SVGAGI. As DNA, the CDR3 is TGTGCCAGCAATCAACACAGGCTCTCCTACGAGCAGTACTTC. Its translation is CASNQHRLSYEQYF.

The chain combines TRBV4-1 with TRBJ2-7, with D possibly matching TRBD1 (5 bases). This CDR3 has 14 amino acids. Germline loops: CDR1 MGHRA, CDR2 YSYEKL. Trimming took 6 bases from V and 7 from J, leaving 19 bases between them. CDR3 in DNA: TGCGCCAGCAGTAGGACATTAGGGTTTTCGGAGCAGTACTTC. This sequence encodes CASSRTLGFSEQYF.

The chain is built from TRBV27 and TRBJ1-3; a weak D match, TRBD1 (6 bases). Germline loops: CDR1 MNHEY, CDR2 SMNVEV (reference sequence). This CDR3 has 14 amino acids. The V end lost 4 bases, the J end lost 3 bases, and 10 bases lay between the germline ends. The CDR3 DNA sequence: TGTGCCAGCAGTTCCGGGACAAGTGGAAACACCATATATTTT. Amino acid sequence: CASSSGTSGNTIYF.

The rearrangement links TRBV4-1 to TRBJ2-5, with TRBD1 as a possible D gene (6 bases). V dropped 1 base and J dropped 4 bases, with 13 bases sitting between them. The germline V gene has CDR1 MGHRA and CDR2 YSYEKL. The CDR3 loop spans 15 amino acids. Written as DNA, the CDR3 is TGCGCCAGCAGCCAAGGAGGGGGTAGGGTAGAGACCCAGTACTTC. Encoded protein: CASSQGGGRVETQYF.

The CDR3: CATTGPGLAGGTSYNEQFF. In nucleotides, the CDR3 is TGTGCCACCACGGGGCCAGGACTAGCGGGAGGGACGTCCTACAATGAGCAGTTCTTC. This rearrangement joins TRBV24-1 to TRBJ2-1, with 15 bases identical to TRBD2. The germline gives CDR1 KGHDR, CDR2 SFDVKD. The CDR3 is 19 amino acids. V lost 8 bases and J lost 1; bases outside the gene matches: 11.

This clone was recorded only once. The chain uses TRBV27 and TRBJ2-1; 13 positions match TRBD2. CDR1 MNHEY and CDR2 SMNVEV come from the germline V gene (reference sequence). V shed 7 bases, J shed 8 bases, and the junction held 2 bases outside the gene matches. The CDR3 has 13 amino acids. The CDR3 is CASKLAGGHEQFF. The CDR3 coding sequence is TGTGCCAGCAAACTAGCGGGGGGGCATGAGCAGTTCTTC.

The chain links TRBV9 to TRBJ2-3, with no clear D. CDR3 length: 14 amino acids. Deletions cut 4 bases from V and 1 base from J, with 10 bases between. CDR1 and CDR2 (germline): SGDLS, YYNGEE. The CDR3 DNA sequence: TGTGCCAGCAGCCCCTCCGCAGGCACAGATACGCAGTATTTT. As protein: CASSPSAGTDTQYF.

This clone came up once. V is TRBV7-8 and J is TRBJ1-1; TRBD1 might be the D (5 bases). V shed 1 base and J shed 3 bases, with 6 bases lying between them. Germline assignment: CDR1 SGHVS and CDR2 FQNEAQ. The CDR3 totals 13 residues. CDR3 nucleotides: TGTGCCAGCAGCTTAGTCAGGGACACTGAAGCTTTCTTT. It yields the protein CASSLVRDTEAFF.